Presented here are 8 T cell receptor beta chains from one specimen sequenced in a study of long-term antiretroviral therapy in people with HIV. The assay, immunoSEQ v3.0, was run at survey level. The data were produced by immunoSEQ multiplex PCR, yet TCRdb's version contains in-frame clones alone and is incomplete. The table shows about 48,000 clones, with under 90% occurring only once. Sequencing used unsorted PBMCs, obtained 0.8 years after starting antiretroviral therapy. These receptors were collected from a woman under 30 with HIV.

This clone was recorded once. This rearrangement joins TRBV4-3 to TRBJ2-3; D gene ambiguous. The CDR3 has 12 residues. Trimming pared 3 bases from V and 5 bases from J, leaving 6 bases between. Germline V lookup: CDR1 LGHNA, CDR2 YSLEER. CDR3 coding DNA: TGCGCCAGCAGCCACGGTCTAGATACGCAGTATTTT. Its protein is CASSHGLDTQYF.

V gene TRBV25-1 combines with J gene TRBJ2-5, with D possibly TRBD1 on 5 matching bases. Between the trimmed V and J ends, which lost 7 bases and 1 base, there was a span of 13 bases. This CDR3 comprises 14 residues. The germline V gene encodes CDR1 MGHDK and CDR2 SYGVNS. The CDR3 sequence is CASIYRQIQETQYF. DNA of the CDR3: TGTGCCAGCATATACAGACAGATCCAAGAGACCCAGTACTTC.

V gene TRBV7-3 combines with J gene TRBJ2-3; TRBD2 matches at 9 bases. This CDR3 is built from 15 residues. V lost 5 bases and J lost 2; bases outside the gene matches: 5. CDR1 is SGHTA and CDR2 is FQGTGA in the germline V gene. The CDR3 DNA follows: TGTGCCAGCAGCCCGCGGGGGGGGACCACAGATACGCAGTATTTT. Protein sequence: CASSPRGGTTDTQYF.

This chain connects TRBV19 to TRBJ2-7; D tentatively fits TRBD1 or TRBD2 (6 bases each). This CDR3 is 16 amino acids long. Trimming stripped 10 bases from V and 6 bases from J, with 28 bases between. Looked up from germline, CDR1 is LNHDA and CDR2 is SQIVND (reference sequence). CDR3 loop: CATSFAEGVTGGEQYF. In DNA, the CDR3 is TGTGCCACCTCGTTCGCGGAGGGGGTGACCGGAGGCGAGCAGTACTTC.

This clone showed up just a few times. The chain recombines TRBV7-3 with TRBJ2-3, with a possible D match to TRBD2 (6 bases). V gave up 1 base and J gave up 0 bases, with 20 bases separating them. Germline loops: CDR1 SGHTA, CDR2 FQGTGA. The length of the CDR3 is 19 residues. This chain's CDR3 is CASSLNTGAVGTSTDTQYF. The CDR3 DNA sequence: TGTGCCAGCAGCTTAAATACCGGGGCTGTCGGGACTAGCACAGATACGCAGTATTTT.

This chain uses TRBV11-2 with TRBJ2-3; 7 bases line up with TRBD1. CDR1 and CDR2 from the germline V gene are SGHAT and FQNNGV. CDR3 length equals 15 residues. V gave up 3 bases and J gave up 0 bases; unmatched junction bases: 3. CDR3 nucleotides: TGTGCCAGCAGCTTTGGGACAGCTAGCACAGATACGCAGTATTTT. It yields the protein CASSFGTASTDTQYF.

The chain joins TRBV6-6 to TRBJ2-3, with D unclear. This CDR3 contains 12 residues. The germline V gene has CDR1 MNHNY and CDR2 SVGAGI (reference sequence). Deletions cut 10 bases from V and 2 bases from J, with 10 bases between. CDR3 sequence (DNA): TGTGCCACCGAACGAGACACAGATACGCAGTATTTT. Protein sequence: CATERDTDTQYF.

The chain carries TRBV21-1 and TRBJ2-2; the D segment call TRBD2 is taken from the table without a DNA check. TRBV21-1 is described as a pseudogene. This CDR3 is built from 21 residues. The DNA for the CDR3 is TGTGCCAGCAGCTTGCGAAATCCGGGACTAGCGGGAGGGCCATTAACCGGGGAGCTGTTTTTT. Its translation: CASSLRNPGLAGGPLTGELFF.